The sequence of this T cell receptor beta chain was determined in a study of T cell responses to AZD1222 COVID-19 vaccine. With 5 bases clipped from V and 3 bases from J, the junction kept 7 bases outside the gene matches. In germline, CDR1 is MDHEN, CDR2 SYDVKM. The CDR3 totals 14 residues. Method: immunoSEQ multiplex PCR; TCRdb's copy keeps in-frame clones and lacks some. The sample holds more than 90,000 clones, about 89% seen once. The rearrangement joins TRBV28 to TRBJ2-7; 7 bases agree with TRBD1. The TCR comes from an adult who received the AZD1222 COVID-19 vaccine. Sequencing was performed on peripheral blood, taken 28 days after the second AZD1222 dose. The CDR3 nucleotides read TGTGCCAGCAGTCTACGGACAGGTATCTACGAGCAGTACTTC. Protein sequence: CASSLRTGIYEQYF.